A single T cell receptor (beta chain) is shown here with its context. The antigen remains undetermined. The record originates from a study of cytomegalovirus exposure and HLA in healthy donors. In the PCR, 60 Vbeta and 13 Jbeta primers were used. Sequencing was performed with immunoSEQ multiplex PCR; in TCRdb, only in-frame clones are kept and a portion is missing. Of about 140,000 clones listed, more than 60% are singletons. Study-wide findings and caveats: Reported results showed that the classifier diagnosed cytomegalovirus status with high specificity and sensitivity. Per a prior analysis, the majority of TCR beta V segments were productive roughly 90% or roughly 30% of the time. A later analysis found TCR association rates differed by HLA locus, highest for DRB1 and lowest for HLA-C.

The CDR3 length is 15 residues. Germline V gene sequence: CDR1 LNHDA, CDR2 SQIVND (reference sequence). V was clipped by 6 bases and J by 2 bases, with 16 bases between them. The rearrangement uses TRBV19 and TRBJ1-2; D perhaps matches TRBD1 (5 bases). Sequencing was performed on PBMCs. The receptor's source is a woman aged 55-69 years in good health and CMV-seronegative. The CDR3 reads CASSRTPPANYGYTF. The CDR3 DNA is TGTGCCAGTAGCAGGACACCACCCGCCAACTATGGCTACACCTTC.